This TCR beta chain was identified in a study of identical twins listed by TCRdb under 2016. For the study in its entirety: The study deep-sequenced TCR alpha and beta repertoires from monozygotic twins, unrelated adults of various ages and cord blood to test whether fetal clonotypes persist. To rule out contamination, the twin experiments were replicated at different times with different library preparation protocols.

Of note for this clonotype: Its antigen is currently not known. No clone much larger than this one lies a single base away; base qualities are absent.

Every donor in the study was a healthy Caucasian. Three pairs of female monozygotic twins, all aged 18 to 29 years, were included in the twin cohort. Positive isolation kits from Invitrogen were used to isolate CD4+ and CD8+ T cell populations. The investigation overall reported the following: Because the same donors could not be followed over many years, the conclusions depended on cross-sectional statistical analysis. Excess twin sharing in beta out-of-frame sequences was weaker because fewer shared sequences lowered the signal-to-noise ratio. Compared with coincidental sharing between unrelated individuals, an excess of low generation-probability sequences was observed among out-of-frame TCR alpha sequences shared between twins. Zero-insertion analyses could be partly confounded by invariant T cells such as MAIT and iNKT, though diverse VJ usage argued against such confounding for most clonotypes. Out-of-frame TCR alpha sharing in monozygotic twins was systematically underestimated by recombination models, whereas sharing between unrelated individuals was in agreement with the recombination models. Fewer insertions were carried by abundant cord blood beta clonotypes; a weaker similar trend was observed in young adult naive repertoires, while no such trend was observed in memory repertoires.

Library creation used 5' RACE. The listed sequencing device is Illumina HiSeq 2000. A universal primer binding site was introduced by template switching, and a unique molecular identifier was present in the final cDNA, enabling accurate counting of TCR cDNA molecules. Specific primers in the conserved constant-segment region were used to synthesize first-strand cDNA for the TCR alpha and beta chains. To control for contamination, every cDNA library was double barcoded, receiving both a SMART-Mk sample barcode and Illumina barcodes. TruSeq adapter sequences along with Illumina sample barcodes were introduced in two successive PCR steps. The TCR alpha and beta cDNA libraries were sequenced on the Illumina HiSeq platform using custom primers. On the study's bioinformatics: MiGEC processed the raw reads to extract unique molecular identifiers, while MiXCR was used to determine the CDR3 positions. For each individual, recombination models were inferred using an EM algorithm with the repgenHMM and IGoR tools. Shared clonotype analysis was performed with the tcR package in R, normalizing sharing by the product of cloneset sizes. To study raw recombination free of thymic and clonal selection effects, out-of-frame nonproductive sequences were analyzed. The public reads were quality trimmed at Q25 with fastp and then assembled into clones with MiXCR by TCRdb, keeping productive beta chains. Here each entry gathers all rows of one CDR3 protein and keeps the most common genes and DNA. The V and J calls follow TCRdb's processing rather than the paper's. The sample has about 550,000 distinct CDR3 sequences on record, 20% to 25% of them singletons. Jointly, the top ten make up 0.4% to 0.6% of the sample.

The same sample was also used in a study of yellow fever vaccine responses in identical twins. As described in the second report: The T cell response to vaccination in identical twins was reported by the authors to appear partly convergent and partly personalized. In the study, vaccine-responding T cell clones were precisely tracked in identical twins.

This receptor was obtained from a woman between 18 and 29 years old in good health. The sample comprised CD4+ T cells sorted from blood.

The base sequence is TGTGCCAGCAGTTACTCTAGTATAGATACGCAGTATTTT. It codes for CASSYSSIDTQYF. The chain is made from TRBV6-6 and TRBJ2-3; the D gene cannot be resolved reliably. The CDR3 numbers 13 residues from cysteine through phenylalanine. Of the read, only the CDR3 DNA is kept; its 39 bases are in frame from base 1. Sequences MNHNY (CDR1) and SVGAGI (CDR2) are obtained from the germline V gene (reference sequence). V lost 0 bases and J lost 5 bases; the stretch between them is 6 bases long.